This T cell receptor beta chain was documented in a study of cytomegalovirus exposure and HLA in healthy donors. The germline CDR1 and CDR2 sequences are SGHTA and FQGTGA. This CDR3 is 15 amino acids long. V was clipped by 1 base and J by 3 bases, with 12 bases between them. Both 60 Vbeta primers and 13 Jbeta primers went into the PCR. Sequencing used immunoSEQ multiplex PCR; TCRdb keeps in-frame clones, though not all of them. The sample shows roughly 55,000 clones, 70% to 75% of them seen only once. This TCR was recovered from a man aged 35 to 55 in good health and CMV-seropositive. Material: PBMCs. The chain joins TRBV7-3 to TRBJ2-5, with D uncertain. The CDR3 DNA reads as TGTGCCAGCAGCTTAAAGTCCGGGTGGAAAGAGACCCAGTACTTC. It yields the protein CASSLKSGWKETQYF.